These 28 T cell receptor beta chains were all obtained from the same sample, sequenced in a study of cytomegalovirus exposure and HLA in healthy donors. Primers for the PCR totalled 60 Vbeta and 13 Jbeta. Libraries were prepared by immunoSEQ multiplex PCR; TCRdb keeps only in-frame clonotypes and omits some of them. The data show more than 200,000 clones, about three quarters seen once. Specimen: PBMCs. The receptors originated from a middle-aged man in good health and CMV-seronegative.

The chain has TRBV4-1 and TRBJ2-7; D may be TRBD1 (6 bases). The V gene lost 0 bases and the J gene lost 5 bases, with 23 bases spanning the gap. The germline V gene encodes CDR1 MGHRA and CDR2 YSYEKL. CDR3 length: 18 residues. This CDR3 reads CASSQDRGGTARGNEQYF. CDR3 DNA: TGCGCCAGCAGCCAAGACAGAGGAGGCACGGCAAGGGGGAACGAGCAGTACTTC.

V gene TRBV9 combines with J gene TRBJ1-1, with no clear D. This CDR3 has 15 amino acids. Trimming left V 0 bases short and J 5 bases short, with 14 bases between. Germline V gene data show CDR1 as SGDLS and CDR2 as YYNGEE. The CDR3 DNA sequence: TGTGCCAGCAGCGTAGATGCAGGACGGAGGACTGAAGCTTTCTTT. This sequence encodes CASSVDAGRRTEAFF.

V is TRBV4-1 and J is TRBJ2-3; D is perhaps TRBD2 (7 bases). Germline loops: CDR1 MGHRA, CDR2 YSYEKL. The CDR3 is made up of 16 amino acids. V was clipped by 0 bases and J by 2 bases, with 12 bases between them. The CDR3 loop is CASSQDRGGDTDTQYF. CDR3 nucleotide sequence: TGCGCCAGCAGCCAAGATAGAGGGGGGGACACAGATACGCAGTATTTT.

This chain connects TRBV4-1 to TRBJ2-5; 7 positions match TRBD2. Losses at the gene ends were 4 bases for V and 2 bases for J; bases not matched to a gene: 7. Germline values: CDR1 MGHRA, CDR2 YSYEKL. The CDR3 loop spans 15 amino acids. CDR3 region: CASSLTPGLQETQYF. The DNA for the CDR3 is TGCGCCAGCAGCCTAACTCCGGGACTACAAGAGACCCAGTACTTC.

This clone was observed a single time. The genes are TRBV4-1 and TRBJ1-1; 7 bases line up with TRBD1. There are 16 residues in the CDR3. V dropped 0 bases and J dropped 10; count of bases not matched to a gene: 14. In germline, CDR1 is MGHRA, CDR2 YSYEKL. The CDR3 protein is CASSQDGQAYVGGAFF. The CDR3 nucleotides are TGCGCCAGCAGCCAAGACGGACAGGCCTACGTCGGGGGAGCTTTCTTT.

The chain couples TRBV7-6 to TRBJ2-2; 13 nucleotides agree with TRBD2. The CDR3 length is 17 residues. Germline lookup yields CDR1 SGHVS and CDR2 FNYEAQ. The V gene end was trimmed by 4 bases and the J gene end by 0 bases; junction bases not matched to a gene: 2. CDR3 sequence reads: CASSCGLAGANTGELFF. CDR3 DNA: TGTGCCAGCAGCTGCGGACTAGCGGGAGCGAACACCGGGGAGCTGTTTTTT.

V gene TRBV7-8 combines with J gene TRBJ2-5; no clear D gene. Trimming left V 6 bases short and J 5 bases short, with 16 bases between. The CDR3 has 14 residues. The V gene's germline CDR1 is SGHVS and CDR2 FQNEAQ. CDR3 coding DNA: TGTGCCAGCAGTAAGAACCCGTTGGGCGAGACCCAGTACTTC. Translation gives CASSKNPLGETQYF. Supplemented by reference TRBV7-8 and TRBJ2-5, the full variable domain reads GAGVSQSPRYKVAKRGQDVALRCDPISGHVSLFWYQQALGQGPEFLTYFQNEAQLDKSGLPSDRFFAERPEGSVSTLKIQRTQQEDSAVYLCASSKNPLGETQYFGPGTRLLVL.

This CDR3 is CASTSDRGYYGYTF. CDR3 DNA: TGTGCCAGCACCTCGGACAGGGGGTACTATGGCTACACCTTC. V is TRBV6-1 and J is TRBJ1-2; 10 bases are shared with TRBD1. J gave up 3 bases and V 7 bases, and 5 bases lay outside the gene matches. The CDR3 contains 14 residues. CDR1 is MNHNS, CDR2 SASEGT, per germline.

This clone has just one count. The genes are TRBV2 and TRBJ1-1; possibly TRBD1 for D (5 bases). Looked up from germline, CDR1 is SNHLY and CDR2 is FYNNEI. The CDR3 extends over 14 amino acids. V dropped 9 bases and J dropped 3 bases, with 17 bases sitting between them. Here the CDR3 reads CASGQGGADTEAFF. In DNA form, the CDR3 reads TGTGCCAGTGGGCAGGGAGGCGCGGACACTGAAGCTTTCTTT.

The chain carries TRBV2 and TRBJ2-1; D perhaps matches TRBD1 (6 bases). This CDR3 region has 14 residues. CDR1 is SNHLY and CDR2 is FYNNEI in the germline V gene. V lost 3 bases to trimming and J lost 5 bases, with 11 bases between them. CDR3 nucleotide sequence: TGTGCCAGCAGTGAGTGGACAGAAGACAATGAGCAGTTCTTC. Translating gives CASSEWTEDNEQFF.

This chain connects TRBV5-8 to TRBJ2-7; D is perhaps TRBD1 (6 bases). The CDR3 consists of 14 residues. V gave up 1 base and J gave up 6 bases, with 14 bases separating them. Per the germline V gene, CDR1 is SGHTS and CDR2 is YDEGEE. CDR3 DNA: TGTGCCAGCAGCTTGCAGGGGAATATCCGCGAGCAGTACTTC. Protein: CASSLQGNIREQYF.

This clone has a handful of counts. The genes are TRBV6-4 and TRBJ1-2, with D uncertain. V was trimmed by 4 bases and J by 6 bases, leaving 15 bases between them. The CDR3 has 14 amino acids. Germline CDR1 is MRHNA and CDR2 is SNTAGT. The DNA of the CDR3 is TGTGCCAGCAGTGCGGATCAAGGGAGGGATGGCTACACCTTC. This encodes CASSADQGRDGYTF.

The chain joins TRBV7-2 to TRBJ1-6, with D unclear. Trimming stripped 5 bases from V and 5 bases from J, with 4 bases between. CDR1 and CDR2 (germline): SGHTA, FQGNSA. This CDR3 contains 12 residues. In DNA, the CDR3 is TGTGCCAGCAGCGTAAATAATTCACCCCTCCACTTT. This sequence encodes CASSVNNSPLHF. Full variable domain (remainder filled in from reference TRBV7-2 and TRBJ1-6): GAGVSQSPSNKVTEKGKDVELRCDPISGHTALYWYRQSLGQGLEFLIYFQGNSAPDKSGLPSDRFSAERTGGSVSTLTIQRTQQEDSAVYLCASSVNNSPLHFGNGTRLTVT.

This chain connects TRBV10-3 to TRBJ1-5; D is unclear. The length of the CDR3 is 13 residues. Germline V gene sequence: CDR1 ENHRY, CDR2 SYGVKD. The V end was cut by 6 bases, the J end by 0 bases, with 6 bases between. The CDR3 loop reads CAISDNSNQPQHF. As DNA, the CDR3 is TGTGCCATCAGCGACAATAGCAATCAGCCCCAGCATTTT.

The chain combines TRBV7-9 with TRBJ1-4; unclear D gene. V lost 3 bases, J lost 5 bases, and 19 bases lay in between. The length of the CDR3 is 17 residues. Germline values: CDR1 SEHNR, CDR2 FQNEAQ (reference sequence). The CDR3 bases are TGTGCCAGCAGCTTTAAAAATAAATACAGCTTAAATGAAAAACTGTTTTTT. It translates to CASSFKNKYSLNEKLFF.

In its sample, this clone was seen once. This chain connects TRBV5-4 to TRBJ1-2, with D perhaps matching TRBD1 (5 bases). The CDR3 is made up of 13 amino acids. Germline CDR1 reads SGHNT; CDR2 reads YYREEE (reference sequence). V gave up 5 bases and J gave up 4 bases, with 12 bases separating them. This CDR3 reads CASRPAGGYGYTF. The CDR3 DNA reads as TGTGCCAGCAGGCCGGCGGGGGGCTATGGCTACACCTTC.

V usage is TRBV7-2 and J usage is TRBJ2-1, with 8 bases lining up with TRBD2. The V and J ends lost 0 bases and 9 bases, in that order; junction bases with no gene match: 10. The CDR3 runs 16 residues. Germline CDR1 and CDR2: SGHTA and FQGNSA. CDR3 coding DNA: TGTGCCAGCAGCTTAGCGCGAGAGCTAGCGGGTGGTGAGCAGTTCTTC. Translated, it gives CASSLARELAGGEQFF.

The J gene is TRBJ2-5, the V gene TRBV20-1, with D possibly TRBD2 on 6 matching bases. This CDR3 has 11 residues. Trimming cost V 6 bases and J 5 bases, with 10 bases left between them. Germline V gives CDR1 DFQATT, CDR2 SNEGSKA (reference sequence). The CDR3 nucleotides are TGCAGTGCCTCGGGAGCTGAGACCCAGTACTTC. This gives the protein CSASGAETQYF.

The genes are TRBV6-5 and TRBJ1-6, with unresolved D. V lost 2 bases to trimming and J lost 8 bases, with 7 bases between them. From germline, CDR1 is MNHEY and CDR2 SVGAGI. This CDR3 is built from 13 residues. The CDR3 nucleotides are TGTGCCAGCAGTTACGAGATTCATTCACCCCTCCACTTT. Amino acid sequence: CASSYEIHSPLHF.

The chain carries TRBV25-1 and TRBJ2-5, with unresolved D. V was pared by 2 bases and J by 12 bases, with 10 bases between. The germline CDR1 and CDR2 sequences are MGHDK and SYGVNS. The CDR3 covers 11 residues. CDR3 coding DNA: TGTGCCAGCAGTGAAAGCCGGGTAGAGTACTTC. It yields the protein CASSESRVEYF.

The rearrangement uses TRBV28 and TRBJ1-4, with D perhaps TRBD1 (5 bases). Trimming took off 5 bases at V and 0 bases at J, with 10 bases between the two ends. There are 15 residues in the CDR3. Germline values: CDR1 MDHEN, CDR2 SYDVKM. The CDR3 region is CASSATGATNEKLFF. The DNA for the CDR3 is TGTGCCAGCAGTGCCACAGGTGCAACTAATGAAAAACTGTTTTTT.

The chain has TRBV5-4 and TRBJ2-5; perhaps TRBD2 as D (5 bases). Trimming pared 4 bases from V and 4 bases from J, leaving 14 bases between. CDR1 SGHNT and CDR2 YYREEE come from the germline V gene (reference sequence). The CDR3 is made up of 14 amino acids. CDR3 amino acids: CASSPQLGSETQYF. The CDR3 coding sequence is TGTGCCAGCAGCCCGCAACTAGGGTCAGAGACCCAGTACTTC.

The chain links TRBV7-6 to TRBJ2-5; the match to TRBD2 covers 15 bases. The germline gives CDR1 SGHVS, CDR2 FNYEAQ. Trimming cost V 6 bases and J 2 bases; bases outside gene matches: 7. The CDR3 loop spans 17 amino acids. CDR3: CASSPRTSGGDQETQYF. CDR3 in DNA: TGTGCCAGCAGTCCCCGGACTAGCGGGGGGGATCAAGAGACCCAGTACTTC.

This CDR3 reads CASSPSQGAEAFF. In DNA, the CDR3 is TGTGCCAGCTCACCATCACAGGGGGCTGAAGCTTTCTTT. The chain employs TRBV18 and TRBJ1-1; TRBD1 aligns across 8 bases. V lost 2 bases to trimming and J lost 6 bases; unmatched junction nucleotides: 2. The CDR3 covers 13 residues. Germline CDR1 and CDR2: KGHSH and LQKENI.

This clone was detected only a few times. CDR3 amino acids: CASSSTGSVQFF. DNA of the CDR3: TGTGCCAGCAGCTCGACAGGGAGCGTGCAGTTCTTC. V and J are TRBV7-3 and TRBJ2-1; 7 positions match TRBD1. This CDR3 region has 12 residues. In germline, CDR1 is SGHTA, CDR2 FQGTGA. V was clipped by 4 bases and J by 12 bases; unmatched bases: 6.

The J gene is TRBJ1-6, the V gene TRBV5-4; D unresolved. The V gene lost 0 bases and the J gene lost 0 bases, with 10 bases spanning the gap. Germline CDR1 is SGHNT and CDR2 is YYREEE (reference sequence). The CDR3 length is 17 residues. The CDR3 protein is CASSLDDWSSYNSPLHF. The DNA for the CDR3 is TGTGCCAGCAGCTTGGATGACTGGAGCTCCTATAATTCACCCCTCCACTTT.

This sequence joins TRBV15 and TRBJ2-5; D is perhaps TRBD2 (5 bases). The V gene's germline CDR1 is LNHNV and CDR2 YYDKDF (reference sequence). The V and J ends lost 8 bases and 5 bases respectively, with 15 bases between them. This CDR3 has 13 residues. This chain's CDR3 is CATSAGSDETQYF. The CDR3 DNA sequence: TGTGCCACCTCTGCGGGTTCGGACGAGACCCAGTACTTC. Full variable domain (outside the CDR3, taken from reference TRBV15 and TRBJ2-5): DAMVIQNPRYQVTQFGKPVTLSCSQTLNHNVMYWYQQKSSQAPKLLFHYYDKDFNNEADTPDNFQSRRPNTSFCFLDIRSPGLGDTAMYLCATSAGSDETQYFGPGTRLLVL.

With respect to this clone: The junction differs from germline at one of its ends, possibly a read error. The chain is built from TRBV7-9 and TRBJ2-5; 8 bases map to TRBD1. The length of the CDR3 is 16 residues. Germline CDR1 SEHNR, CDR2 FQNEAQ (reference sequence). CDR3 sequence reads: CSSSLKGDRHQETQYF. The DNA for the CDR3 is TGTTCCAGCAGCTTAAAAGGGGACAGGCATCAAGAGACCCAGTACTTC.